The T cell receptor (beta chain) described here comes from a study of identical twins. Using its own MiXCR run on the 5' RACE reads, TCRdb lists one record per CDR3 protein. This sample has approximately 700,000 distinct CDR3 sequences, with 15% to 20% found just once. Germline CDR1 LGHDT, CDR2 YNNKEL (reference sequence). This CDR3 is 17 amino acids long. With 2 bases clipped from V and 6 bases from J, the junction kept 10 bases outside the gene matches. This sample also belongs to another study, concerning T cells expressing NK-cell markers. That paper states: Researchers report these clonotypes also headed the CD3+CD56-NKG2C+ fraction in a few donors.

Sequencing input: PBMCs. This clonotype was sampled from a woman in her late teens or twenties in good health. The chain recombines TRBV3-1 with TRBJ2-5; TRBD2 aligns across 12 bases. The CDR3 DNA sequence: TGTGCCAGCAGCCAACCTCATCTAGCGGGAGGGCCGCAGACCCAGTACTTC. Protein product: CASSQPHLAGGPQTQYF.